The clone carrying this T cell receptor beta chain was counted only a few times. The antigen is unknown. Time point noted: newly diagnosed GD, antithyroid drugs for less than 3 months. TCR sequences were obtained from RNA taken from PBMCs. EDTA tubes were used for drawing 8.5 to 9.5 milliliters of peripheral blood. Building of the TCR beta libraries involved iRepertoire HTBI primers and Arm-PCR of CDR3 regions. MiXCR was run by TCRdb on the multiplex PCR reads, yielding one entry per CDR3 protein. The table records 500,000 or so distinct CDR3 sequences, around 15% of them present only once. This sample is part of a study of regulatory T cells in long-lasting Graves disease. The CDR3 has 12 residues. Germline assignment: CDR1 GTSNPN and CDR2 SVGIG (reference sequence). V gave up 2 bases and J gave up 2 bases, with 3 bases separating them. The study's findings and limits: Persistent disease was characterized by preferential usage of TRBV28, TRBJ1-2 and TRBJ2-5. In persistent patients, shared public clonotypes (about 2,800) outnumbered those in new patients (approximately 880).

These data also featured in a second study, about T cells in Graves' hyperthyroidism and ophthalmopathy. That source notes: The TCR CDR3 was amplified in a first-round RT-PCR using the HTBI primer set.

The genes are TRBV30 and TRBJ2-2; D gene uncertain. The source was peripheral blood mononuclear cells (PBMCs), collected at new diagnosis, from a patient treated with antithyroid drugs. The receptor was isolated from a woman in her forties or fifties with Graves disease. As DNA, the CDR3 is TGTGCCTGGAGTAGTAACACCGGGGAGCTGTTTTTT. Translated: CAWSSNTGELFF.